This T cell receptor beta chain was obtained from a study of cytomegalovirus exposure and HLA in healthy donors. Concerning this clone itself: As yet, its antigen is unknown.

The donors, nominally healthy at sampling, likely had unrecorded immune exposures. The PCR employed 60 Vbeta primers together with 13 Jbeta primers. The table came from immunoSEQ multiplex PCR; TCRdb's copy has only in-frame clones and leaves some out. The sample includes under 80,000 clones, around 63% of them seen just once. Overall study results and limits: As a later analysis revealed, most CMV-associated TCR beta chains appeared HLA-restricted. Analysis was carried out at a later point, and it linked a missense DCLRE1C variant to TCR beta V- and J-gene trimming.

This CDR3 is built from 13 residues. Germline CDR1 is KGHSH and CDR2 is LQKENI. The V and J ends lost 4 bases and 4 bases, in that order; junction bases with no gene match: 2. Specimen: PBMCs. The TCR originated in a woman aged 30 to 39 in good health and CMV-seronegative. The V gene is TRBV18, the J gene TRBJ1-1; TRBD1 matches 8 bases. The DNA for the CDR3 is TGTGCCAGCTCACTCGGACAGGGCACTGAAGCTTTCTTT. This gives the protein CASSLGQGTEAFF.